The subject of this entry is one TCR beta chain. What it binds is unknown. The listed genes are named as in mouse. The CDR3 end is not reached by the read, which stops 4 residues before it; the germline J gene fills it in. The data derive from a study of CD8+ T cells in alopecia areata. At the level of the study: Spontaneous alopecia affected the approximately 6-12-month-old C3H/HeJ graft donors, whose skin was transplanted to approximately 6-11-week-old female C3H/HeJ mice. Study results and caveats: Lesional scalp exceeded normal scalp in clonality, especially in alopecia totalis/universalis.

RNA extraction and reverse transcription yielded cDNA as sequencing template. The method was immunoSEQ multiplex PCR; TCRdb's version includes in-frame clones alone and lacks a portion of them. This sample carries over 100,000 clones and no singletons, and roughly 21% goes to the top ten. The CDR3 length is 15 residues. V was clipped by 5 bases and J by 0 bases, with 13 bases between them. The germline V gene encodes CDR1 NNHDY and CDR2 SYVADS. The sample comprised lesional skin. J is TRBJ2-3 and V is TRBV13-3; D is possibly TRBD1 (6 bases). The sequence came from a C3H/HeJ mouse with alopecia areata. The strain's MHC: H2-k. The covered CDR3 bases are TGTGCCAGCAGCGTGACAGGCCGTAGTGCAGAA. This gives the protein CASSVTGRSAE. The complete CDR3 sequence is CASSVTGRSAETLYF.